These 30 T cell receptor beta chains were all obtained from the same sample, sequenced in a study of T-cell memory formation after mild COVID-19. TCRdb reprocessed the 5' RACE reads via MiXCR and lists one record per CDR3 protein. Of under 450,000 distinct CDR3 sequences listed, over 13% are singletons. What was sequenced was PBMCs or a T cell subset sorted from them (not recorded which). These receptors all stem from a man between 18 and 35 years old who had mild COVID-19 (a few samples of this study predate the infection). Cell type and time point are not known.

This clonotype was seen only a few times. J is TRBJ2-2 and V is TRBV6-2 or TRBV6-3, with 7 bases identical to TRBD1. Trimming at V came to 5 bases and at J to 10 bases, leaving 13 bases not matched to a gene. The CDR3 is made up of 15 amino acids. The germline V gene encodes CDR1 MNHEY and CDR2 SVGEGT. In DNA form, the CDR3 reads TGTGCCAGCAGTCAACTCGATGACAGGGAAAAGGAGCTGTTTTTT. Its protein product is CASSQLDDREKELFF.

The chain joins TRBV4-1 to TRBJ2-2; possible D gene TRBD1, 6 bases. The CDR3 spans 15 residues. In germline, CDR1 is MGHRA, CDR2 YSYEKL. V was pared by 3 bases and J by 2 bases, with 10 bases between. DNA of the CDR3: TGCGCCAGCAGCCAGGAACAGGGAAACACCGGGGAGCTGTTTTTT. Encoded protein: CASSQEQGNTGELFF.

This clonotype occurred a few times. The V and J genes are TRBV7-8 and TRBJ1-1; 8 bases agree with TRBD1. The V segment lost 7 bases and the J segment 1 base; nucleotides outside the gene matches: 14. The CDR3 extends over 17 amino acids. Germline CDR1 SGHVS, CDR2 FQNEAQ. CDR3 coding DNA: TGTGCCAGCACCCTAAACAGGGGGACAGCGAGGAACACTGAAGCTTTCTTT. Protein product: CASTLNRGTARNTEAFF.

This sequence joins TRBV5-8 and TRBJ2-3, with TRBD2 identical over 8 bases. Germline V CDR1 and CDR2: SGHTS, YDEGEE. This CDR3 contains 15 residues. V was pared by 7 bases and J by 0 bases, with 7 bases of the junction left unmatched. The CDR3 nucleotides are TGTGCCAGCTCGGGACTAGAGTCTAGCACAGATACGCAGTATTTT. It is translated as CASSGLESSTDTQYF.

This clonotype was counted many times. The chain employs TRBV5-4 and TRBJ2-6; D uncertain. Germline values: CDR1 SGHNT, CDR2 YYREEE (reference sequence). The CDR3 consists of 15 residues. Trimming stripped 1 base from V and 1 base from J, with 6 bases between. The CDR3 coding sequence is TGTGCCAGCAGCTTGCCAGGTTCTGGGGCCAACGTCCTGACTTTC. This gives the protein CASSLPGSGANVLTF.

The chain links TRBV7-9 to TRBJ2-3; D remains ambiguous. The CDR3 is 14 amino acids. V was shortened by 5 bases and J by 4 bases, with 13 bases between the two germline ends. Germline CDR1 and CDR2: SEHNR and FQNEAQ (reference sequence). Written as DNA, the CDR3 is TGTGCCAGCAGCATCGGCCAAGTGGCAGATACGCAGTATTTT. Amino acid sequence: CASSIGQVADTQYF.

The CDR3 loop reads CASSYVGEGRGFTEAFF. DNA for the CDR3: TGTGCCAGCAGTTACGTCGGTGAAGGGCGGGGGTTCACTGAAGCTTTCTTT. V and J are TRBV6-2 or TRBV6-3 and TRBJ1-1; D possibly corresponds to TRBD1 (5 bases). The CDR3 length is 17 residues. The germline CDR1 and CDR2 sequences are MNHEY and SVGEGT. Between the trimmed V and J ends, which lost 2 bases and 4 bases, there was a span of 20 bases.

The sample holds many counts of this clonotype. The chain links TRBV4-1 to TRBJ2-3, with D possibly TRBD2 on 5 matching bases. The CDR3 extends over 15 amino acids. V dropped 4 bases and J dropped 6 bases, with 17 bases sitting between them. Germline V lookup: CDR1 MGHRA, CDR2 YSYEKL. The chain's CDR3 is CASSPLVLVADTQYF. CDR3 sequence (DNA): TGCGCCAGCAGCCCACTAGTCCTGGTGGCCGATACGCAGTATTTT.

This clonotype was seen repeatedly, ten times or more. The rearrangement joins TRBV27 to TRBJ1-2; 7 nucleotides match TRBD1. From germline, CDR1 is MNHEY and CDR2 SMNVEV (reference sequence). V was clipped by 3 bases and J by 6 bases; unmatched bases: 7. This CDR3 has 14 amino acids. The CDR3 DNA reads as TGTGCCAGCAGTTTTGCCCCAGGGGGGGATGGCTACACCTTC. Amino acids: CASSFAPGGDGYTF.

The table lists this clonotype with a few counts. The chain combines TRBV7-2 with TRBJ2-1; D is unresolved. The CDR3 is 13 residues long. Trimming removed 6 bases at V and 3 bases at J, with 9 bases between. CDR1 and CDR2 (germline): SGHTA, FQGNSA. The CDR3 coding sequence is TGTGCCAGCAGGGACGTGCTCTACAATGAGCAGTTCTTC. Protein sequence: CASRDVLYNEQFF.

The table lists this clonotype with a few counts. The V and J genes are TRBV28 and TRBJ2-1; TRBD2 matches 13 bases. The germline V gene encodes CDR1 MDHEN and CDR2 SYDVKM. This CDR3 comprises 18 residues. The J segment lost 5 bases and the V segment lost 5 bases, leaving 12 bases of the junction unmatched. CDR3 in DNA: TGTGCCAGCAGTGATAGGACTAGCGGGGGCTTTAGACACAATGAGCAGTTCTTC. The encoded protein is CASSDRTSGGFRHNEQFF. Drawing the rest from reference TRBV28 and TRBJ2-1, the complete variable domain is DVKVTQSSRYLVKRTGEKVFLECVQDMDHENMFWYRQDPGLGLRLIYFSYDVKMKEKGDIPEGYSVSREKKERFSLILESASTNQTSMYLCASSDRTSGGFRHNEQFFGPGTRLTVL.

This clonotype was counted a few times. The J gene is TRBJ2-1, the V gene TRBV2, with TRBD1 matching 7 bases. The length of the CDR3 is 15 residues. V dropped 4 bases and J dropped 5; count of bases not matched to a gene: 8. The V gene's germline CDR1 is SNHLY and CDR2 FYNNEI. The CDR3 DNA sequence: TGTGCCAGCAGTGCCCGACAGGGAATCCACAATGAGCAGTTCTTC. It specifies CASSARQGIHNEQFF. Filled out from reference TRBV2 and TRBJ2-1, the complete variable domain reads EPEVTQTPSHQVTQMGQEVILRCVPISNHLYFYWYRQILGQKVEFLVSFYNNEISEKSEIFDDQFSVERPDGSNFTLKIRSTKLEDSAMYFCASSARQGIHNEQFFGPGTRLTVL.

The sample holds many counts of this clonotype. J is TRBJ2-2 and V is TRBV12-3 or TRBV12-4, with 8 bases identical to TRBD1. Trimming cost V 3 bases and J 4 bases; bases outside gene matches: 4. The CDR3 runs 15 residues. CDR3 region: CASSFQGATTGELFF. For the CDR3, the DNA is TGTGCCAGCAGTTTCCAGGGGGCGACCACCGGGGAGCTGTTTTTT.

This clonotype appeared once. The gene calls are TRBV2 and TRBJ2-3, with 7 positions matching TRBD2. Germline V gene data show CDR1 as SNHLY and CDR2 as FYNNEI. This CDR3 spans 13 amino acids. V dropped 10 bases and J dropped 3; count of bases not matched to a gene: 7. As DNA, the CDR3 is TGTGCCAAGGCGGGAGTCTCGACAGATACGCAGTATTTT. Its translation: CAKAGVSTDTQYF.

The rearrangement links TRBV7-2 to TRBJ2-5; 15 bases agree with TRBD2. The germline V gene encodes CDR1 SGHTA and CDR2 FQGNSA. Trimming removed 5 bases from V and 6 bases from J; junction bases left unmatched: 7. This CDR3 region has 16 residues. The CDR3 is CASSPRTSGGAQTQYF. The CDR3 DNA sequence: TGTGCCAGCAGCCCTAGGACTAGCGGGGGGGCCCAGACCCAGTACTTC. Using reference TRBV7-2 and TRBJ2-5 for the parts outside the CDR3, the full variable domain is GAGVSQSPSNKVTEKGKDVELRCDPISGHTALYWYRQSLGQGLEFLIYFQGNSAPDKSGLPSDRFSAERTGGSVSTLTIQRTQQEDSAVYLCASSPRTSGGAQTQYFGPGTRLLVL.

The chain employs TRBV30 and TRBJ2-3; the D is unclear. The CDR3 sequence is 13 residues long. The germline gives CDR1 GTSNPN, CDR2 SVGIG (reference sequence). The ends were cut back, 2 bases at V and 0 bases at J, with 6 bases in the middle. The CDR3 is CAWSYGSTDTQYF. CDR3 bases: TGTGCCTGGAGTTATGGCAGCACAGATACGCAGTATTTT.

This clonotype was counted at least ten times. V gene TRBV5-4 combines with J gene TRBJ2-5; no firm D call. This CDR3 spans 13 amino acids. CDR1 SGHNT and CDR2 YYREEE come from the germline V gene (reference sequence). The V end lost 1 base, the J end lost 2 bases, and 6 bases lay between the germline ends. CDR3 in amino acids: CASSLKGQETQYF. DNA of the CDR3: TGTGCCAGCAGCTTGAAGGGACAAGAGACCCAGTACTTC.

The chain recombines TRBV7-8 with TRBJ2-4, with D perhaps TRBD1 or TRBD2 (5 bases each). The germline gives CDR1 SGHVS, CDR2 FQNEAQ. This CDR3 contains 15 residues. Between the trimmed V and J ends, which lost 1 base and 6 bases, there was a span of 13 bases. The CDR3 protein is CASSLVGTAANIQYF. The DNA for the CDR3 is TGTGCCAGCAGCTTAGTTGGGACCGCGGCAAACATTCAGTACTTC.

Here the CDR3 DNA reads TGCAGCGTTGCGGCAGGGGGCCTAACTGAAGCTTTCTTT. Amino acids: CSVAAGGLTEAFF. The chain uses TRBV29-1 and TRBJ1-1; 8 positions agree with TRBD1. The CDR3 spans 13 residues. Germline CDR1 is SQVTM and CDR2 is ANQGSEA. V was clipped by 4 bases and J by 5 bases; unmatched bases: 6. The variable domain in full, with the rest retrieved from reference TRBV29-1 and TRBJ1-1, is SAVISQKPSRDICQRGTSLTIQCQVDSQVTMMFWYRQQPGQSLTLIATANQGSEATYESGFVIDKFPISRPNLTFSTLTVSNMSPEDSSIYLCSVAAGGLTEAFFGQGTRLTVV.

This clonotype was detected only a few times. The rearrangement joins TRBV5-4 to TRBJ2-3, with 8 bases lining up with TRBD1. The junction had 7 bases not matched to a gene; V was cut back by 4 bases and J by 6 bases. The CDR3 consists of 14 residues. The germline V gene encodes CDR1 SGHNT and CDR2 YYREEE (reference sequence). The CDR3 DNA reads TGTGCCAGCAGCCAGGGGGCGCCTTCGGATACGCAGTATTTT. Translating it yields CASSQGAPSDTQYF.

The chain couples TRBV6-5 to TRBJ2-1; TRBD2 aligns across 10 bases. CDR3 length equals 13 residues. Trimming took 7 bases from V and 8 from J; bases not matched to a gene: 5. From germline, CDR1 is MNHEY and CDR2 SVGAGI. The CDR3: CASMASGGDEQFF. CDR3 in DNA: TGTGCCAGCATGGCTAGCGGGGGTGATGAGCAGTTCTTC.

The chain carries TRBV7-3 and TRBJ2-3; 11 nucleotides agree with TRBD2. The CDR3 is made up of 15 amino acids. The germline V gene has CDR1 SGHTA and CDR2 FQGTGA. V shed 5 bases, J shed 4 bases, and the junction held 5 bases outside the gene matches. The CDR3 protein is CASSPSGGRSDTQYF. The CDR3 DNA is TGTGCCAGCAGCCCTAGCGGGGGGCGCTCAGATACGCAGTATTTT. Filled out from reference TRBV7-3 and TRBJ2-3, the complete variable domain reads GAGVSQTPSNKVTEKGKYVELRCDPISGHTALYWYRQSLGQGPEFLIYFQGTGAADDSGLPNDRFFAVRPEGSVSTLKIQRTERGDSAVYLCASSPSGGRSDTQYFGPGTRLTVL.

This clonotype was recorded a few times. This chain joins TRBV6-1 and TRBJ1-5; D is undetermined. CDR3 size: 14 residues. Trimming pared 2 bases from V and 7 bases from J, leaving 12 bases between. The germline V gene has CDR1 MNHNS and CDR2 SASEGT. CDR3 sequence (DNA): TGTGCCAGCAGTGAAATAGGGCCCGGGCAGCCCCAGCATTTT. Encoded protein: CASSEIGPGQPQHF.

The chain couples TRBV12-3 or TRBV12-4 to TRBJ1-5; a possible D gene is TRBD1 (5 bases). V gave up 1 base and J gave up 0 bases, with 10 bases separating them. This CDR3 region has 16 residues. CDR3 bases: TGTGCCAGCAGTTTAGGCCCAGGGCGTAGCAATCAGCCCCAGCATTTT. Protein product: CASSLGPGRSNQPQHF.

This clonotype turned up a few times. J is TRBJ2-7 and V is TRBV15; D might be TRBD1 (5 bases). Trimming took 2 bases from V and 2 from J, leaving 10 bases between them. The CDR3 is 14 amino acids. Germline V lookup: CDR1 LNHNV, CDR2 YYDKDF (reference sequence). In DNA, the CDR3 is TGTGCCACCAGCAGAACAGGTTACCCCTACGAGCAGTACTTC. It encodes CATSRTGYPYEQYF.

About this clonotype: A much larger clone lies one base from this, so it may be a read error. This rearrangement joins TRBV20-1 to TRBJ2-7; D perhaps matches TRBD1 (5 bases). This CDR3 spans 13 amino acids. Germline-derived CDR1 and CDR2 are DFQATT and SNEGSKA (reference sequence). Here the CDR3 reads CSARGQGAYEKYF. CDR3 DNA: TGCAGTGCTAGGGGGCAAGGCGCCTACGAGAAGTACTTC.

This clonotype was detected a few times. The genes are TRBV20-1 and TRBJ2-4; no reliable D call. Trimming pared 6 bases from V and 2 bases from J, leaving 14 bases between. Germline CDR1 reads DFQATT; CDR2 reads SNEGSKA (reference sequence). The CDR3 contains 14 residues. CDR3 residues: CSAPSAVTKNIQYF. For the CDR3, the DNA is TGCAGTGCCCCATCGGCAGTAACCAAAAACATTCAGTACTTC.

The genes are TRBV25-1 and TRBJ2-3; D is possibly TRBD1 (5 bases). The germline CDR1 and CDR2 sequences are MGHDK and SYGVNS. The CDR3 consists of 14 residues. V lost 9 bases and J 2 bases, leaving 15 bases between the germline ends. This CDR3 is CASAGQGITDTQYF. The CDR3 DNA follows: TGTGCCAGTGCCGGGCAGGGAATCACAGATACGCAGTATTTT.

A few counts support this clonotype. V is TRBV18 and J is TRBJ2-1; D is undetermined. Per germline, CDR1 KGHSH and CDR2 LQKENI. The CDR3 has 14 residues. The V end lost 2 bases, the J end lost 9 bases, and 14 bases lay between the germline ends. CDR3 in amino acids: CASSPIIQSGEQFF. The CDR3 DNA follows: TGTGCCAGCTCACCAATAATACAGTCGGGTGAGCAGTTCTTC.

This clonotype occurred a few times. The J gene is TRBJ2-5, the V gene TRBV5-1, with 10 bases fitting TRBD1. The CDR3 runs 18 residues. Germline loops: CDR1 SGHRS, CDR2 YFSETQ. Losses at the gene ends were 0 bases for V and 4 bases for J; bases not matched to a gene: 12. Here the CDR3 reads CASSLGDRGPGLLETQYF. CDR3 bases: TGCGCCAGCAGCTTGGGAGACAGGGGGCCGGGACTTCTAGAGACCCAGTACTTC.